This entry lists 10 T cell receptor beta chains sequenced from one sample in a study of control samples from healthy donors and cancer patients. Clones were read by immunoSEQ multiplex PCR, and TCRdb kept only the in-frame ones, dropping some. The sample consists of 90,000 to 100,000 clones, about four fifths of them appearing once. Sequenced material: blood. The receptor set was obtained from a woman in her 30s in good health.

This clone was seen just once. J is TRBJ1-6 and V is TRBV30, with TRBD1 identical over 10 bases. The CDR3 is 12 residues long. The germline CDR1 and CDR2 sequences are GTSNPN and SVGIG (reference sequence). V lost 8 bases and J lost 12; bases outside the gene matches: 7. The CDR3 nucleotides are TGTGCCGGGGATGACAGGGGGCAACCCCTCCACTTT. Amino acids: CAGDDRGQPLHF. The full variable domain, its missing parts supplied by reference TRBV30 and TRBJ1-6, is SQTIHQWPATLVQPVGSPLSLECTVEGTSNPNLYWYRQAAGRGLQLLFYSVGIGQISSEVPQNLSASRPQDRQFILSSKKLLLSDSGFYLCAGDDRGQPLHFGNGTRLTVT.

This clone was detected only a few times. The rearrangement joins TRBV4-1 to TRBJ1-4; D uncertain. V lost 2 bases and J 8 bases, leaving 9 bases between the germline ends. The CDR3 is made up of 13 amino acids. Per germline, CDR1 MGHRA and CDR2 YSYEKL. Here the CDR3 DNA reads TGCGCCAGCAGCCAACTTATAAGGGAAAAACTGTTTTTT. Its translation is CASSQLIREKLFF.

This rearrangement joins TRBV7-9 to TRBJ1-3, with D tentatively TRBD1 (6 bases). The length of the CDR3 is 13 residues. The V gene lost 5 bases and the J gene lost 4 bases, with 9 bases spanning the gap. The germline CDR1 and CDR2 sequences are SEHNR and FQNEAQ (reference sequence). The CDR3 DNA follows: TGTGCCAGCAGCCGGACAGAAGGAAACACCATATATTTT. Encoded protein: CASSRTEGNTIYF.

CDR3 sequence: CSVEARDRATNEQFF. CDR3 nucleotides: TGCAGCGTTGAGGCGAGGGACAGGGCTACTAATGAGCAGTTCTTC. V is TRBV29-1 and J is TRBJ2-1; TRBD1 agrees at 9 bases. Germline loops: CDR1 SQVTM, CDR2 ANQGSEA. V was clipped by 3 bases and J by 7 bases; unmatched bases: 10. The CDR3 covers 15 residues.

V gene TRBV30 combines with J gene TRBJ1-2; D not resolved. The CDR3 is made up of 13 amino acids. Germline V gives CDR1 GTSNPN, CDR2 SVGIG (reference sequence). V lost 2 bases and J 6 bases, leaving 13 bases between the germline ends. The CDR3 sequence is CAWSHDLGDGYTF. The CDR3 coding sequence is TGTGCCTGGAGTCACGACCTCGGGGATGGCTACACCTTC.

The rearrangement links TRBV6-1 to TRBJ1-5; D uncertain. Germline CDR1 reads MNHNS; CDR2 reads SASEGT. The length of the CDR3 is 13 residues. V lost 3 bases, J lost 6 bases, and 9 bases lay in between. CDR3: CASSDNRVQPQHF. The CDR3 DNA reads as TGTGCCAGCAGTGACAACCGGGTTCAGCCCCAGCATTTT.

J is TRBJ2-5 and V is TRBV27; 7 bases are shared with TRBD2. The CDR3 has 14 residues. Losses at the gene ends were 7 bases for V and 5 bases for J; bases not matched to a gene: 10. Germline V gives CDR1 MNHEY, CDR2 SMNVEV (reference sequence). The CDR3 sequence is CASKALSGVETQYF. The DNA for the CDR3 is TGTGCCAGCAAGGCATTAAGCGGGGTGGAGACCCAGTACTTC.

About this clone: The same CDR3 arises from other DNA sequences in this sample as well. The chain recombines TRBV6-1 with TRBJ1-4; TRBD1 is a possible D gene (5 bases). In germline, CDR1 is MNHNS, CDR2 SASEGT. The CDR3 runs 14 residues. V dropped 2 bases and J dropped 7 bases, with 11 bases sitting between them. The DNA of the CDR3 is TGTGCCAGCAGTGAACAGGGCTGGGGTGAAAAACTGTTTTTT. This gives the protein CASSEQGWGEKLFF.

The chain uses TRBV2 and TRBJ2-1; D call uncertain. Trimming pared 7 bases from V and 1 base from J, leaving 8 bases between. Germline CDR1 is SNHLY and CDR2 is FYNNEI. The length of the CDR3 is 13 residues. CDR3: CASNLVSYNEQFF. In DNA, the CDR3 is TGTGCCAGCAATTTAGTTTCCTACAATGAGCAGTTCTTC.

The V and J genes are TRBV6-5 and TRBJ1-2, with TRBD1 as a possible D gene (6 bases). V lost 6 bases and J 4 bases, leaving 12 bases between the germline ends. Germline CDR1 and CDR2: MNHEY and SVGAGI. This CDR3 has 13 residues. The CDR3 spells CASRPTGAYGYTF. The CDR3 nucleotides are TGTGCCAGCAGGCCGACAGGAGCCTATGGCTACACCTTC.